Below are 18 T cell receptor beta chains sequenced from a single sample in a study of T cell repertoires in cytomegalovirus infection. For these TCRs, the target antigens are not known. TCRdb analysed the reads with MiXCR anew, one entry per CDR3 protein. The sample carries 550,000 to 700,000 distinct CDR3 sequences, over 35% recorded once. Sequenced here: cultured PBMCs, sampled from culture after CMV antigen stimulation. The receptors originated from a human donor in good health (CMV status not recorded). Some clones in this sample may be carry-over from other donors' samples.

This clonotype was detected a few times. This CDR3 is CATKGRLSTGELFF. In DNA, the CDR3 is TGTGCCACCAAAGGCCGGCTCAGCACCGGGGAGCTGTTTTTT. The chain uses TRBV24-1 and TRBJ2-2; the D is unclear. Germline-derived CDR1 and CDR2 are KGHDR and SFDVKD. The germline V and J ends were trimmed by 8 bases and 4 bases, with 13 bases remaining between them. This CDR3 spans 14 amino acids.

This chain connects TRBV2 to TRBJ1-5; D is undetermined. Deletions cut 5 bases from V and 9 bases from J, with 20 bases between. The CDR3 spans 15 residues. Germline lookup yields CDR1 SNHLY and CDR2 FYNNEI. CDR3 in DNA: TGTGCCAGCAGTACAAAGCCGACGGAGATGTGGCCCCAGCATTTT. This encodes CASSTKPTEMWPQHF.

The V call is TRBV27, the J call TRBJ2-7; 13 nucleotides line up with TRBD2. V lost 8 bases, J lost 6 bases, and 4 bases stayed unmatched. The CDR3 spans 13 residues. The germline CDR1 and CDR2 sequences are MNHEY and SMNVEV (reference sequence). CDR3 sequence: CASQLAGGGEQYF. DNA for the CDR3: TGTGCCAGCCAACTAGCGGGAGGGGGCGAGCAGTACTTC.

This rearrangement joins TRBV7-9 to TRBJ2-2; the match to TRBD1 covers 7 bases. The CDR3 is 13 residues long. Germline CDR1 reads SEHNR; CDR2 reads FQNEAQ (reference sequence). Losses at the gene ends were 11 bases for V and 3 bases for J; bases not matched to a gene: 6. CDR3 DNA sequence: TGTGCCTCCCGGACAGGCGACACCGGGGAGCTGTTTTTT. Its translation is CASRTGDTGELFF. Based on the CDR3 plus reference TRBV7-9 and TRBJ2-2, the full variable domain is DTGVSQNPRHKITKRGQNVTFRCDPISEHNRLYWYRQTLGQGPEFLTYFQNEAQLEKSRLLSDRFSAERPKGSFSTLEIQRTEQGDSAMYLCASRTGDTGELFFGEGSRLTVL.

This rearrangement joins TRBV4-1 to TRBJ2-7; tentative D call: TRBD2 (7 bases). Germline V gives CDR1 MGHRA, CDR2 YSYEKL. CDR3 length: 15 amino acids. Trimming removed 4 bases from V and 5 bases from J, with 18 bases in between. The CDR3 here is CASSLYGTGGDEQYF. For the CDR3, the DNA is TGCGCCAGCAGCCTATACGGGACGGGGGGCGACGAGCAGTACTTC.

DNA for the CDR3: TGCAGTGCTAGTTCCCGGATCCACGGAGGAAACACCATATATTTT. It specifies CSASSRIHGGNTIYF. The chain carries TRBV20-1 and TRBJ1-3; D is unclear. V was shortened by 3 bases and J by 4 bases, with 16 bases between the two germline ends. This CDR3 region has 15 residues. Germline values: CDR1 DFQATT, CDR2 SNEGSKA (reference sequence).

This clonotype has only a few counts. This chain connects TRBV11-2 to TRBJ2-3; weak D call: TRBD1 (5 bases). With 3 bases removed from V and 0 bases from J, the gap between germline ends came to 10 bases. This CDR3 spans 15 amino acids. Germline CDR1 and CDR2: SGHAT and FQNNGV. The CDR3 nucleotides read TGTGCCAGCAGCTTCCGGACACGTAGCACAGATACGCAGTATTTT. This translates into CASSFRTRSTDTQYF.

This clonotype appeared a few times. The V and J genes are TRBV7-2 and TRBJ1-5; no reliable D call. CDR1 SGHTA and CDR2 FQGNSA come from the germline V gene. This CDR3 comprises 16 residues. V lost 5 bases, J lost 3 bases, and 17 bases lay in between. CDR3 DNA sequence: TGTGCCAGCAGCCCAGGAAACAACCTTATCAATCAGCCCCAGCATTTT. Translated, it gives CASSPGNNLINQPQHF.

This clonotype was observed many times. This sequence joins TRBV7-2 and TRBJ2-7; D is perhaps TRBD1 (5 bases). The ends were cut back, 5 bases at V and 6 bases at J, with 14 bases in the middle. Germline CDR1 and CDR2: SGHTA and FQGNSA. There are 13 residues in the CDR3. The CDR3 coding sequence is TGTGCCAGCAGCCAAAGGCCAGGGTTCGAGCAGTACTTC. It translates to CASSQRPGFEQYF.

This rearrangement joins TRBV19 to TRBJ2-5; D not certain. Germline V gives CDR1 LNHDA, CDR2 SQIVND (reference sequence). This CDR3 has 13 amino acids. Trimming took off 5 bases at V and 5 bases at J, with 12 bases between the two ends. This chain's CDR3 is CASSDRSGETQYF. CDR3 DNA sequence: TGTGCCAGTAGTGATCGTTCCGGCGAGACCCAGTACTTC.

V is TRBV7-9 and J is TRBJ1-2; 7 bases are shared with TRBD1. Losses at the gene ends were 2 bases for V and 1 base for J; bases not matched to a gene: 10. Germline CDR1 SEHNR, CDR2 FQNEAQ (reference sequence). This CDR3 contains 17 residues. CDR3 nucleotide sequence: TGTGCCAGCAGCTTAAGGGGGGGACAGACCCTTAACTATGGCTACACCTTC. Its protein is CASSLRGGQTLNYGYTF.

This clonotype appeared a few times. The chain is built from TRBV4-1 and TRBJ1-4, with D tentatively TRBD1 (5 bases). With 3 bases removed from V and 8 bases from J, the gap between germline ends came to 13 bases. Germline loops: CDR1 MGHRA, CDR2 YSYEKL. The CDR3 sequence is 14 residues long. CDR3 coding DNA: TGCGCCAGCAGCCAGGACCTCTCAGGGGAAAAACTGTTTTTT. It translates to CASSQDLSGEKLFF.

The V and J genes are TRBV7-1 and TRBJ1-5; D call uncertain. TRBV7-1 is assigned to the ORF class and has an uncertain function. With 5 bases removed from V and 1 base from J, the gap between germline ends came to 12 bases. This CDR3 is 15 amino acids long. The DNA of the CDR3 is TGTGCCAGCAGCCCCGATACATGGAGCAATCAGCCCCAGCATTTT. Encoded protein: CASSPDTWSNQPQHF.

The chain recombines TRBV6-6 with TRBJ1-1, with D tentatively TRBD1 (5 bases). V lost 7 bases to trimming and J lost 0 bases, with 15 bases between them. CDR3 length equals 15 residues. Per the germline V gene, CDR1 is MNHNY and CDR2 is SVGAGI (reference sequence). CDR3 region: CASTRAGRMNTEAFF. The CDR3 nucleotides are TGTGCCAGCACCCGGGCGGGACGGATGAACACTGAAGCTTTCTTT.

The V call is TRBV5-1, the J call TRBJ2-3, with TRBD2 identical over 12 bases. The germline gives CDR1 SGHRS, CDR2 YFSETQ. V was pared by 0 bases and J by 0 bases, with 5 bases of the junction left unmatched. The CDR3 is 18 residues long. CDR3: CASSLVLAGGKSTDTQYF. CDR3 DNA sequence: TGCGCCAGCAGCTTGGTGCTAGCGGGAGGGAAGAGCACAGATACGCAGTATTTT.

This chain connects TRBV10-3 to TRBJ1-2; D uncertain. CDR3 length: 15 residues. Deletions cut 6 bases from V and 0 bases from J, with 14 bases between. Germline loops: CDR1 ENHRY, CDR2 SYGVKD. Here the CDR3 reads CAISPRGPANYGYTF. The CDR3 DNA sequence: TGTGCCATCAGCCCCCGTGGTCCCGCTAACTATGGCTACACCTTC.

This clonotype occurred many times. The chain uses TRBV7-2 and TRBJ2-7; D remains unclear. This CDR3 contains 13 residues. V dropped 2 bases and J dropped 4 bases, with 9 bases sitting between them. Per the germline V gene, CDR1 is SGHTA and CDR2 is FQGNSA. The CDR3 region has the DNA TGTGCCAGCAGCTTATCTTCGATATACGAGCAGTACTTC. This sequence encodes CASSLSSIYEQYF.

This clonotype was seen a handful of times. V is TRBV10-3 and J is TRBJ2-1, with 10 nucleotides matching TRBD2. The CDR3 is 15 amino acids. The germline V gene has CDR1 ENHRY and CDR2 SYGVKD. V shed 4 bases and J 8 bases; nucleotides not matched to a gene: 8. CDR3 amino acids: CAISASGRAGDEQFF. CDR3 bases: TGTGCCATCAGTGCGAGCGGGAGGGCGGGAGATGAGCAGTTCTTC.